Listed below are T cell receptor beta chains from one sample, sequenced in a study of identifying expanded T cells in peripheral blood. Clones were read by immunoSEQ multiplex PCR, and TCRdb kept only the in-frame ones, dropping some. The data contain more than 70,000 clones, 86% of them singletons. The source material was blood. The receptors come from a person aged 18 to 75 in good health. The CDR3 runs from the conserved cysteine through the conserved F or W. A D gene is named only where the DNA matches it firmly. The size entry is marked missing in some rows and otherwise reads once, few, many or a size class.

TRBD1	.	TRBJ2-7	TRBV2	15	CASRVEWTGIDEQYF	TGTGCCAGCAGAGTGGAGTGGACAGGGATCGACGAGCAGTACTTC
.	.	TRBJ2-3	TRBV27	14	CASSPGGSTDTQYF	TGTGCCAGCAGTCCCGGGGGAAGCACAGATACGCAGTATTTT
.	.	TRBJ1-3	TRBV6-5	15	CASGLNVWSGNTIYF	TGTGCCAGCGGACTTAATGTATGGTCGGGAAACACCATATATTTT
.	.	TRBJ1-5	TRBV6-1	14	CASRNRTHNQPQHF	TGTGCCAGCAGGAATAGAACTCACAATCAGCCCCAGCATTTT
.	.	TRBJ1-6	TRBV6-6	13	CASTPQGGSPLHF	TGTGCCAGCACCCCCCAAGGGGGGTCACCCCTCCACTTT
.	few	TRBJ1-2	TRBV7-9	14	CASSLGRQAYGYTF	TGTGCCAGCAGCTTAGGACGACAGGCCTATGGCTACACCTTC
.	few	TRBJ2-3	TRBV6-5	14	CASRRAGSTDTQYF	TGTGCCAGCAGGCGAGCCGGGAGCACAGATACGCAGTATTTT
.	.	TRBJ2-2	TRBV6-8	18	CASPLHVRVSDITGELFF	TGTGCCAGCCCTCTTCATGTTAGGGTGAGTGACATCACCGGGGAGCTGTTTTTT
.	.	TRBJ2-5	TRBV15	14	CATSTRTGEETQYF	TGTGCCACCAGCACTCGGACGGGCGAAGAGACCCAGTACTTC
.	.	TRBJ1-2	TRBV7-9	12	CASVEANYGYTF	TGTGCCAGCGTGGAAGCTAACTATGGCTACACCTTC
.	.	TRBJ2-5	TRBV28	13	CASTKGVQETQYF	TGTGCCAGCACCAAAGGGGTTCAAGAGACCCAGTACTTC
.	.	TRBJ2-1	TRBV9	15	CASSVEQVGVNEQFF	TGTGCCAGCAGCGTAGAACAGGTCGGGGTCAATGAGCAGTTCTTC
.	.	TRBJ1-1	TRBV29-1	12	CSVERTNTEAFF	TGCAGCGTTGAAAGGACAAACACTGAAGCTTTCTTT
.	few	TRBJ1-5	TRBV7-8	16	CASSSHRGRRGEPQHF	TGTGCCAGCAGCTCCCATAGGGGACGGCGGGGTGAGCCCCAGCATTTT
TRBD2	.	TRBJ2-5	TRBV11-3	16	CASSLDQRGGRGTQYF	TGTGCCAGCAGCTTAGATCAACGGGGGGGCAGAGGGACCCAGTACTTC
.	.	TRBJ1-1	TRBV7-9	17	CASSQRSSGGRGTEAFF	TGTGCCAGCAGCCAACGTAGCTCCGGGGGGCGAGGAACTGAAGCTTTCTTT
TRBD1	.	TRBJ2-5	TRBV18	14	CASSPPGQSETQYF	TGTGCCAGCTCACCGCCGGGACAGAGTGAGACCCAGTACTTC
.	once	TRBJ1-2	TRBV13	14	CASSSRENFDGYTF	TGTGCCAGCAGTTCCCGCGAGAATTTTGACGGCTACACCTTC
.	few	TRBJ1-2	TRBV2	14	CASMRTGRPYGYTF	TGTGCCAGCATGCGAACAGGGAGGCCCTATGGCTACACCTTC
.	once	TRBJ1-1	TRBV20-1	10	CSARRGVHFF	TGCAGTGCTAGGAGGGGAGTTCATTTCTTT
.	.	TRBJ2-4	TRBV5-4	13	CASSPGLLNIQYF	TGTGCCAGCAGCCCCGGACTGTTAAACATTCAGTACTTC
TRBD2	.	TRBJ2-1	TRBV18	14	CASSPPGGRNEQFF	TGTGCCAGCTCACCACCCGGCGGGAGAAATGAGCAGTTCTTC
.	few	TRBJ2-5	TRBV5-1	14	CASSGLLDGETQYF	TGCGCCAGCAGCGGGTTACTAGACGGGGAGACCCAGTACTTC
.	.	TRBJ1-5	TRBV27	15	CASSPVVGVNQPQHF	TGTGCCAGCAGCCCCGTGGTCGGGGTCAATCAGCCCCAGCATTTT
.	.	TRBJ2-3	TRBV6-5	13	CASRHPSTDTQYF	TGTGCCAGCCGACACCCTAGCACAGATACGCAGTATTTT
TRBD1	.	TRBJ1-2	TRBV4-3	16	CASSQPGTGVNYGYTF	TGCGCCAGCAGCCAACCTGGGACAGGGGTTAACTATGGCTACACCTTC
.	.	TRBJ1-3	TRBV6-4	11	CASSNGNTIYF	TGTGCCAGCAGTAATGGAAACACCATATATTTT
TRBD1	few	TRBJ1-5	TRBV19	16	CASSHRDRGRNQPQHF	TGTGCCAGTAGTCACCGGGACAGGGGTCGAAATCAGCCCCAGCATTTT
.	.	TRBJ1-1	TRBV19	13	CASSRVADTEAFF	TGTGCCAGTAGTAGGGTAGCGGACACTGAAGCTTTCTTT
.	.	TRBJ2-5	TRBV7-2	16	CASSTSLQGGQETQYF	TGTGCCAGCAGCACCTCATTACAGGGGGGGCAAGAGACCCAGTACTTC
.	.	TRBJ1-1	TRBV6-1	15	CASSPSGGMNTEAFF	TGTGCCAGCAGCCCCTCGGGGGGCATGAACACTGAAGCTTTCTTT
TRBD1	.	TRBJ1-2	TRBV5-4	15	CASSEGQNPFYGYTF	TGTGCCAGCAGCGAGGGACAGAATCCCTTCTATGGCTACACCTTC
.	.	TRBJ1-1	TRBV14	16	CASSQHGQTWVTEAFF	TGTGCCAGCAGCCAACATGGACAGACTTGGGTCACTGAAGCTTTCTTT
.	.	TRBJ2-1	TRBV18	16	CASSPSRKRSYNEQFF	TGTGCCAGCTCACCTAGTCGGAAGAGATCCTACAATGAGCAGTTCTTC
.	.	TRBJ2-1	TRBV13	16	CASSPGEGAMVYEQFF	TGTGCCAGCAGCCCGGGGGAGGGGGCTATGGTCTATGAGCAGTTCTTC
.	.	TRBJ1-1	TRBV7-9	13	CASSQGRDTEAFF	TGTGCCAGCAGCCAAGGTAGGGACACTGAAGCTTTCTTT
.	.	TRBJ1-1	TRBV5-1	13	CASSAGWNTEAFF	TGCGCCAGCAGCGCAGGGTGGAACACTGAAGCTTTCTTT
TRBD1	few	TRBJ1-6	TRBV7-8	15	CASSTGQGRNSPLHF	TGTGCCAGCAGCACGGGACAGGGACGGAATTCACCCCTCCACTTT
TRBD1	few	TRBJ1-6	TRBV5-1	14	CASRPGTGGSPLHF	TGCGCCAGCAGACCCGGGACAGGGGGATCACCCCTCCACTTT
TRBD1	.	TRBJ1-2	TRBV7-9	18	CASSLTGGTSDRNYGYTF	TGTGCCAGCAGCCTCACAGGGGGCACTTCAGATCGAAACTATGGCTACACCTTC
TRBD1	.	TRBJ1-2	TRBV6-4	14	CASGVPGQGASATF	TGTGCCAGCGGCGTTCCGGGACAGGGGGCATCGGCCACCTTC
TRBD2	.	TRBJ2-3	TRBV27	14	CASKLASGTDTQYF	TGTGCCAGCAAACTAGCGTCCGGCACAGATACGCAGTATTTT
TRBD1	.	TRBJ1-1	TRBV18	15	CASSPDRVGNTEAFF	TGTGCCAGCTCACCGGACAGGGTAGGGAACACTGAAGCTTTCTTT
.	.	TRBJ1-2	TRBV9	13	CASSRGRGYGYTF	TGTGCCAGCAGCCGAGGACGGGGCTATGGCTACACCTTC
TRBD1	.	TRBJ1-2	TRBV5-5	13	CASSLTGAGGYTF	TGTGCCAGCAGCTTGACAGGGGCTGGTGGCTACACCTTC